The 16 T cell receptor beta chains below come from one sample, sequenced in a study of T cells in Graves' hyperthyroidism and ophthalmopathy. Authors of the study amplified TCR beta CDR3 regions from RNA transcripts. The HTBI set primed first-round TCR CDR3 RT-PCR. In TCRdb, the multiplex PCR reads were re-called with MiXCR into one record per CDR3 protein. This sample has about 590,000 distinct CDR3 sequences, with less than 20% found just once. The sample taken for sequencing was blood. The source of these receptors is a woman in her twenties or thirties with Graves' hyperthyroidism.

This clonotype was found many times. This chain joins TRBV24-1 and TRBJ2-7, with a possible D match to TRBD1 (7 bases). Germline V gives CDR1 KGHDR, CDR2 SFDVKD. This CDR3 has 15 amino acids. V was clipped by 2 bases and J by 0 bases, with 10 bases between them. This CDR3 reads CATSDSGGPSYEQYF. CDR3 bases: TGTGCCACCAGTGATTCAGGGGGGCCCTCCTACGAGCAGTACTTC.

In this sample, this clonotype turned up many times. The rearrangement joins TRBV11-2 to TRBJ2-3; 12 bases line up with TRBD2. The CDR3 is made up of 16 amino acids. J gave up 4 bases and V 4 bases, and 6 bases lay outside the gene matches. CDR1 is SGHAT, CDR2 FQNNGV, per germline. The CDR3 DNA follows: TGTGCCAGCAGCTCGATACTAGCGGGAGGCGCAGATACGCAGTATTTT. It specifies CASSSILAGGADTQYF.

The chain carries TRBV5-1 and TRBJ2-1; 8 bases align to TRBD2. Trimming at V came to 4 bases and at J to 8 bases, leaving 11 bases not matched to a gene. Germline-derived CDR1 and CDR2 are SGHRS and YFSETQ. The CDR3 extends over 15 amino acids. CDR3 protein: CASSPGTRGLHEQFF. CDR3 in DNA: TGCGCCAGCAGCCCCGGGACTAGAGGACTCCATGAGCAGTTCTTC.

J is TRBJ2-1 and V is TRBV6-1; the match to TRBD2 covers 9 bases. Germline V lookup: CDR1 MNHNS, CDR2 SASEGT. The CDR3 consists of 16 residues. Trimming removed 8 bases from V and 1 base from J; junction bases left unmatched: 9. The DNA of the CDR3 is TGTGCCAGCTTTTTAGGGCTAGCGGGATCCTACAATGAGCAGTTCTTC. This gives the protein CASFLGLAGSYNEQFF.

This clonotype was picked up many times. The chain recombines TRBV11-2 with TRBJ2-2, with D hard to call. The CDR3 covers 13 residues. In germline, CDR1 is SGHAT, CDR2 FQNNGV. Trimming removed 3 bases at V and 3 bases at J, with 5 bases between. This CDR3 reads CASSFGYTGELFF. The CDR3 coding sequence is TGTGCCAGCAGCTTCGGATACACCGGGGAGCTGTTTTTT.

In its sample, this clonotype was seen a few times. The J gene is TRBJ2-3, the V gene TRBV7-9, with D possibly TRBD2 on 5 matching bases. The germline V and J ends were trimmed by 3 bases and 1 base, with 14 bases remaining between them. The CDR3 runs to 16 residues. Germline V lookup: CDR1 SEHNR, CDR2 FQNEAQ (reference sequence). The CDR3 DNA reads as TGTGCCAGCAGCTTCCAACAAGCGAGGGGCACAGATACGCAGTATTTT. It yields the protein CASSFQQARGTDTQYF.

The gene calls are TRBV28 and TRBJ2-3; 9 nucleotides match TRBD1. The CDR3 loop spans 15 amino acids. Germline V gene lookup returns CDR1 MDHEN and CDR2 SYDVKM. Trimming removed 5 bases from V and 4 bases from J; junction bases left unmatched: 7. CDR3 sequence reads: CASSEEGQGPDTQYF. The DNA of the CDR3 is TGTGCCAGCAGTGAGGAGGGACAGGGACCAGATACGCAGTATTTT.

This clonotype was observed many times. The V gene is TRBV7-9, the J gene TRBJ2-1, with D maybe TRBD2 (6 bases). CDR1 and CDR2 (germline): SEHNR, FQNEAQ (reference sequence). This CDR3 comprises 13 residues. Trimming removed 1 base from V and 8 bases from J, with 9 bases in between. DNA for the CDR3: TGTGCCAGCAGCTTAGAACTAGCTTATGAGCAGTTCTTC. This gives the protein CASSLELAYEQFF.

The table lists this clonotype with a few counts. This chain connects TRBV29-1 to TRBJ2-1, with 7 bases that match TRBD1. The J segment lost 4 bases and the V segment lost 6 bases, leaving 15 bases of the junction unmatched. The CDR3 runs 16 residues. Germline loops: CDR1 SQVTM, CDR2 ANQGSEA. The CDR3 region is CSVNTPGTALYNEQFF. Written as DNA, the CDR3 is TGCAGCGTCAACACCCCCGGGACAGCTTTATACAATGAGCAGTTCTTC.

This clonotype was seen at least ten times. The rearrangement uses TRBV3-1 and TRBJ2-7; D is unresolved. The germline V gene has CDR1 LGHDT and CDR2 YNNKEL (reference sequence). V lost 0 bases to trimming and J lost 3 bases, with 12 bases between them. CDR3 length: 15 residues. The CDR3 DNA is TGTGCCAGCAGCCAAGATCCAGGCGCCGGCTACGAGCAGTACTTC. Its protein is CASSQDPGAGYEQYF.

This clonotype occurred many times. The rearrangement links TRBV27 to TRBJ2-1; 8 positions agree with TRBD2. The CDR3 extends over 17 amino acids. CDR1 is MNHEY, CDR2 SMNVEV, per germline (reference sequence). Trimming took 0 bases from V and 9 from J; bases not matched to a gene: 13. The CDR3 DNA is TGTGCCAGCAGTTTATCGGCCCCGGGGGGGCCGTACGGTGAGCAGTTCTTC. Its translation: CASSLSAPGGPYGEQFF.

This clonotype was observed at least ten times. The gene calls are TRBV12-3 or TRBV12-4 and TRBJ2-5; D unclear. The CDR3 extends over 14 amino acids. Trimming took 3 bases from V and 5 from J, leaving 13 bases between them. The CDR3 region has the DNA TGTGCCAGCAGTTTGGTCGGCGTTTTGGAGACCCAGTACTTC. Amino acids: CASSLVGVLETQYF.

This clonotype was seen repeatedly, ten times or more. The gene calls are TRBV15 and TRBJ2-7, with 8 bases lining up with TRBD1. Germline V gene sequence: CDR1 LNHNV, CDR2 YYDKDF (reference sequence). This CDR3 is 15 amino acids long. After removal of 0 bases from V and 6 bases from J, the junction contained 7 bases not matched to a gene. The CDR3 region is CATSRDLHRGTEQYF. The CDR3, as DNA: TGTGCCACCAGCAGAGATCTTCACAGGGGGACCGAGCAGTACTTC.

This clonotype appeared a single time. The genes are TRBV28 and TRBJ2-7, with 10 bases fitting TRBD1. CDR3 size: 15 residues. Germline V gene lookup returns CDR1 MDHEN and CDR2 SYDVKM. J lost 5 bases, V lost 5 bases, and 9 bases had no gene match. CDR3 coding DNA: TGTGCCAGCAGTCCGCCCCCCGGGACAGGGGACGAGCAGTACTTC. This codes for CASSPPPGTGDEQYF. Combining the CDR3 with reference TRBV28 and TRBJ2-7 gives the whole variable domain DVKVTQSSRYLVKRTGEKVFLECVQDMDHENMFWYRQDPGLGLRLIYFSYDVKMKEKGDIPEGYSVSREKKERFSLILESASTNQTSMYLCASSPPPGTGDEQYFGPGTRLTVT.

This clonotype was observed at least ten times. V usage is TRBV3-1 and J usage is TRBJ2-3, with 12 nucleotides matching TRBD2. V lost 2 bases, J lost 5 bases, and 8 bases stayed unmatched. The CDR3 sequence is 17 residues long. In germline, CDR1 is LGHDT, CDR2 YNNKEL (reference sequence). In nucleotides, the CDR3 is TGTGCCAGCAGCCAACGTCGACTAGCGGGAGAGGAAGATACGCAGTATTTT. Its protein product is CASSQRRLAGEEDTQYF.

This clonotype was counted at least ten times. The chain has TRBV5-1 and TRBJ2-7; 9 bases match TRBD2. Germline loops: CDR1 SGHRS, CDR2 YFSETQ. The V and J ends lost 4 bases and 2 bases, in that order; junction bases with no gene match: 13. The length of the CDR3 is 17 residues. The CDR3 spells CASSPGLAGVDTYEQYF. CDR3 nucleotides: TGCGCCAGCAGCCCGGGATTAGCGGGAGTCGATACCTACGAGCAGTACTTC. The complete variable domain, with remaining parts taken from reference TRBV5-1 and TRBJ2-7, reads KAGVTQTPRYLIKTRGQQVTLSCSPISGHRSVSWYQQTPGQGLQFLFEYFSETQRNKGNFPGRFSGRQFSNSRSEMNVSTLELGDSALYLCASSPGLAGVDTYEQYFGPGTRLTVT.